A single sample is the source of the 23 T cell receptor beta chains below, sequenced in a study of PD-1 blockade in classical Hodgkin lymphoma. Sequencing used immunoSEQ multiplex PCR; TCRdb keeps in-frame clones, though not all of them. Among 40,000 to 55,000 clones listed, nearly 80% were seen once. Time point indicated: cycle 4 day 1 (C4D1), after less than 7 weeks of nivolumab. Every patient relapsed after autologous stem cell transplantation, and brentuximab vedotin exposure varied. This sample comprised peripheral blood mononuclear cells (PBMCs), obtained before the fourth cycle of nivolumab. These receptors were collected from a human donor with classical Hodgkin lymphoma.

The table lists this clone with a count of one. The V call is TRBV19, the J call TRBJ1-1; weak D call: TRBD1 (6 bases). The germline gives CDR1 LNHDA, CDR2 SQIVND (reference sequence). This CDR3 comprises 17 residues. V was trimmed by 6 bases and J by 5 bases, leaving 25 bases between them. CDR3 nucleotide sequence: TGTGCCAGTAGAACGACAGGAAAGGGTCCCCCTAGGACTGAAGCTTTCTTT. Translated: CASRTTGKGPPRTEAFF. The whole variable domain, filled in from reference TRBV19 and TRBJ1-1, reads DGGITQSPKYLFRKEGQNVTLSCEQNLNHDAMYWYRQDPGQGLRLIYYSQIVNDFQKGDIAEGYSVSREKKESFPLTVTSAQKNPTAFYLCASRTTGKGPPRTEAFFGQGTRLTVV.

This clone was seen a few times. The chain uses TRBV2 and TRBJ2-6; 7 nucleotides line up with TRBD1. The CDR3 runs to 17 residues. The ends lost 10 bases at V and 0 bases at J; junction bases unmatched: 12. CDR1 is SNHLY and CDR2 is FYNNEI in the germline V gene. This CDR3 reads CAIWGQPLFSGANVLTF. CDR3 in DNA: TGTGCCATCTGGGGACAGCCTTTATTCTCTGGGGCCAACGTCCTGACTTTC.

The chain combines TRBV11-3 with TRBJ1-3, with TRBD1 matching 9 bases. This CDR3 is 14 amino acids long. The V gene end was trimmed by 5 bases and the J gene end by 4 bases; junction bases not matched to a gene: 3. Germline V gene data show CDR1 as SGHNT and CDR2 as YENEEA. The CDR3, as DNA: TGTGCCAGCAGCGGACAGGGGCCGGGAAACACCATATATTTT. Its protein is CASSGQGPGNTIYF.

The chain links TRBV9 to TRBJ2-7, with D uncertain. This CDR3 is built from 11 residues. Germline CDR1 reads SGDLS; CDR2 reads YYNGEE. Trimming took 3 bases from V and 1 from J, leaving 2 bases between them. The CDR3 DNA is TGTGCCAGCAGCGGGTCCTACGAGCAGTACTTC. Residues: CASSGSYEQYF.

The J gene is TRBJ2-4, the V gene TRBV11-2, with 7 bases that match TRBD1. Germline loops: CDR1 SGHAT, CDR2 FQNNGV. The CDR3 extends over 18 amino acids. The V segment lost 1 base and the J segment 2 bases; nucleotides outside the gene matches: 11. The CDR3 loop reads CASSLGPGGRSTKNIQYF. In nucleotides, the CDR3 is TGTGCCAGCAGCTTAGGACCAGGGGGTAGATCAACCAAAAACATTCAGTACTTC.

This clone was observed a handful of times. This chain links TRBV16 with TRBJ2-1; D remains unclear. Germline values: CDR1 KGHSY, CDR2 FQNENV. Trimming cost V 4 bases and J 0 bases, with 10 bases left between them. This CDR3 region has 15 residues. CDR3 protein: CASSRFPSSYNEQFF. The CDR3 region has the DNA TGTGCCAGCAGCCGATTTCCGAGCTCCTACAATGAGCAGTTCTTC. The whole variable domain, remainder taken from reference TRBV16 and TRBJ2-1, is GEEVAQTPKHLVRGEGQKAKLYCAPIKGHSYVFWYQQVLKNEFKFLISFQNENVFDETGMPKERFSAKCLPNSPCSLEIQATKLEDSAVYFCASSRFPSSYNEQFFGPGTRLTVL.

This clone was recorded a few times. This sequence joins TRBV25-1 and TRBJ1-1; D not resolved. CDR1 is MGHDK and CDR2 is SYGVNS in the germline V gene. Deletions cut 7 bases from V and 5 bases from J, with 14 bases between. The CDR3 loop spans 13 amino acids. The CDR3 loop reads CASKPAMGTEAFF. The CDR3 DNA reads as TGTGCCAGCAAACCTGCTATGGGGACTGAAGCTTTCTTT. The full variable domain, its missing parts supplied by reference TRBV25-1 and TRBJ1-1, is EADIYQTPRYLVIGTGKKITLECSQTMGHDKMYWYQQDPGMELHLIHYSYGVNSTEKGDLSSESTVSRIRTEHFPLTLESARPSHTSQYLCASKPAMGTEAFFGQGTRLTVV.

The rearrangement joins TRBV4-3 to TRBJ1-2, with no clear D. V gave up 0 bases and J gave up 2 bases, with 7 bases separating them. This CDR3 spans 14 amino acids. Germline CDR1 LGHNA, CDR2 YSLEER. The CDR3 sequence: CASSQDHSNYGYTF. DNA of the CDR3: TGCGCCAGCAGCCAAGATCACAGCAACTATGGCTACACCTTC.

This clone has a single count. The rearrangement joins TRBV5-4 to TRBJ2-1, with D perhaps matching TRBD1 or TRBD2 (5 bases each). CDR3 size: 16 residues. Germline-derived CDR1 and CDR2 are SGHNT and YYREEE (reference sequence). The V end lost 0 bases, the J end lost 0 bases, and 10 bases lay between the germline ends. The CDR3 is CASSLVAGSSYNEQFF. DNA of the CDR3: TGTGCCAGCAGCTTGGTTGCAGGGAGCTCCTACAATGAGCAGTTCTTC.

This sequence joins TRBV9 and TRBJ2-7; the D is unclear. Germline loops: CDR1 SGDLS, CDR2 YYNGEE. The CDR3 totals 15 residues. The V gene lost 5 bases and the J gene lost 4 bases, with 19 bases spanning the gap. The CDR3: CASSPGVLGLYEQYF. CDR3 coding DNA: TGTGCCAGCAGTCCTGGGGTTCTAGGATTGTACGAGCAGTACTTC.

The CDR3, as DNA: TGTGCCAGCAGTTACTCGGTGAGGCAGCCCCAGCATTTT. It codes for CASSYSVRQPQHF. The gene calls are TRBV6-5 and TRBJ1-5; D not resolved. The ends were cut back, 0 bases at V and 7 bases at J, with 7 bases in the middle. Per germline, CDR1 MNHEY and CDR2 SVGAGI. The CDR3 totals 13 residues.

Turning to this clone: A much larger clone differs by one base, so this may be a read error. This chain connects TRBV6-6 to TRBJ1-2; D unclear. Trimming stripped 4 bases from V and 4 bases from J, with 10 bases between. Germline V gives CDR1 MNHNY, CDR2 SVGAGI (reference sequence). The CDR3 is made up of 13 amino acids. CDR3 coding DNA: TGTGCCAGCAGTTTATTAGAGGGCTATGGCTACACCTTC. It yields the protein CASSLLEGYGYTF.

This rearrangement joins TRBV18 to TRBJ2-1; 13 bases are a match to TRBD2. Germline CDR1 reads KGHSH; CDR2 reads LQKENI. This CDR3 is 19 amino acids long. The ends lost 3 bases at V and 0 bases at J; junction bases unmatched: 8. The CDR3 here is CASSPGLAGARSSYNEQFF. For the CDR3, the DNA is TGTGCCAGCTCACCTGGACTAGCGGGAGCGAGGAGCTCCTACAATGAGCAGTTCTTC.

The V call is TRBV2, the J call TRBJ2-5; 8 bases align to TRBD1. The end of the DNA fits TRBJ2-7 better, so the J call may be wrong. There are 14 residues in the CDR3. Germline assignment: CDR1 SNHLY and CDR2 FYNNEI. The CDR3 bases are TGTGCCAGCAGTGCAGAGACAGGGGCCTACGAGCAGTACTTC. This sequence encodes CASSAETGAYEQYF.

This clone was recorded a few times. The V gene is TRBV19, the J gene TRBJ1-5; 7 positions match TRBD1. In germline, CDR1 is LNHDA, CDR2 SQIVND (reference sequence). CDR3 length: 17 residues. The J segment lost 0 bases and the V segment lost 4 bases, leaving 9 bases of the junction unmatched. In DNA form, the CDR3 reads TGTGCCAGTAGTAGCTCTCCGACAGGGTTTAGCAATCAGCCCCAGCATTTT. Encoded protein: CASSSSPTGFSNQPQHF.

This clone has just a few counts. DNA of the CDR3: TGTGCCAGCACTGCGGGACAGCTCTCTTACACCTTC. Its translation is CASTAGQLSYTF. The chain links TRBV6-6 to TRBJ1-2, with TRBD1 identical over 7 bases. Per the germline V gene, CDR1 is MNHNY and CDR2 is SVGAGI (reference sequence). The V and J ends lost 7 bases and 11 bases, in that order; junction bases with no gene match: 10. The CDR3 runs 12 residues.

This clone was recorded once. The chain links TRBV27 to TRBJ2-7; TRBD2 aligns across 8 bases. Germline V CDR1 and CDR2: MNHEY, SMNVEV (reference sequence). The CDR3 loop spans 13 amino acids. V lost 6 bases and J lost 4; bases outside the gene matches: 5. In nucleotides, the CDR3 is TGTGCCAGCAGCCCGGGGGGGCCGTACGAGCAGTACTTC. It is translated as CASSPGGPYEQYF.

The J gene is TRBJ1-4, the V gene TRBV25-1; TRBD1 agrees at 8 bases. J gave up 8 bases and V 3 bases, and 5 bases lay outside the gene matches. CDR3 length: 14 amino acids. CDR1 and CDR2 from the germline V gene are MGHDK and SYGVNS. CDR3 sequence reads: CASSDDRGLEKLFF. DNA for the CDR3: TGTGCCAGCAGTGATGACAGGGGACTCGAAAAACTGTTTTTT. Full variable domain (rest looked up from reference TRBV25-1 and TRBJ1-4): EADIYQTPRYLVIGTGKKITLECSQTMGHDKMYWYQQDPGMELHLIHYSYGVNSTEKGDLSSESTVSRIRTEHFPLTLESARPSHTSQYLCASSDDRGLEKLFFGSGTQLSVL.

The DNA for the CDR3 is TGTGCCAGCAGCCGGAGCCGACCCTACAATGAGCAGTTCTTC. It encodes CASSRSRPYNEQFF. The chain has TRBV11-1 and TRBJ2-1; D gene unclear. The germline V gene has CDR1 SGHAT and CDR2 FQDESV (reference sequence). The CDR3 is 14 amino acids. Trimming shortened V by 5 bases and J by 2 bases, and 10 bases separated the two germline ends.

This chain's CDR3 is CAWSRLRDTLDYGYTF. The DNA for the CDR3 is TGTGCCTGGAGTCGCCTCCGGGACACTCTGGACTATGGCTACACCTTC. V is TRBV30 and J is TRBJ1-2; possibly TRBD1 for D (6 bases). CDR1 GTSNPN and CDR2 SVGIG come from the germline V gene (reference sequence). V lost 2 bases and J lost 3, with 19 bases in between. The length of the CDR3 is 16 residues.

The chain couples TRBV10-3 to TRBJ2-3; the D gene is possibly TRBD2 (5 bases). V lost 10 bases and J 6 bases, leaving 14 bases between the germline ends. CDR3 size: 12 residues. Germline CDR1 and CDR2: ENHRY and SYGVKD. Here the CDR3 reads CATRGGGDTQYF. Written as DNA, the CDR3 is TGTGCCACCCGGGGTGGTGGGGATACGCAGTATTTT.

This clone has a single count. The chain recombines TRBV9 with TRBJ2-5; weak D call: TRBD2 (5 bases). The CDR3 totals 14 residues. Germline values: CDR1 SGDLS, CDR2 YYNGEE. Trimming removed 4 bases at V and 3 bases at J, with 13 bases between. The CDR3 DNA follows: TGTGCCAGCAGCCCAGAGGACTTAGAAGAGACCCAGTACTTC. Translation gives CASSPEDLEETQYF.

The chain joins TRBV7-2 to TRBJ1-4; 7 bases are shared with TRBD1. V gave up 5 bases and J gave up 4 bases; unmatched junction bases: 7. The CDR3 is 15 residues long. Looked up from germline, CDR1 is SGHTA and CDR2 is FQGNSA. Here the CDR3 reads CASSTRTGLNEKLFF. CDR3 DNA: TGTGCCAGCAGCACTAGGACAGGCCTTAATGAAAAACTGTTTTTT. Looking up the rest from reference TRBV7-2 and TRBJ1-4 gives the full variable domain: GAGVSQSPSNKVTEKGKDVELRCDPISGHTALYWYRQSLGQGLEFLIYFQGNSAPDKSGLPSDRFSAERTGGSVSTLTIQRTQQEDSAVYLCASSTRTGLNEKLFFGSGTQLSVL.